This T cell receptor (beta chain) stems from a study of blood T cell repertoires in COVID-19 (dated by TCRdb to the early 2020s). Regarding the complete study: Samples covering the acute and convalescent phases of COVID-19 were provided by collaborators in the United States, Italy and Spain. The material from the prospective study consisted of cDNA or gDNA derived from T cells, B-cell-depleted T cells, or PBMCs. Subjects who had been exposed to COVID-19, were actively infected with it, or had recovered from it provided the deeply sampled blood TCRbeta repertoires that made up the dataset. The repertoires were made available in a free public database intended to serve as a resource for research on the immune response to SARS-CoV-2. Samples came from the ongoing ImmuneRACE study (first 160 participants) plus 1,254 subjects from 6 global collaborators. The sample metadata nearly always contained a de-identified subject ID, COVID-19 status, age in years and sex. Where HLA class I and class II types were available, the types were taken from metadata supplied by the sample provider, not from assay-based typing.

In regard to this clone: Its binding antigen is unknown. No base-level quality is on record; no much larger clone is a single base apart.

Collaborating institutions collected whole blood in K2EDTA tubes following their own protocols. Collaborator samples were shipped for TCRbeta analysis as frozen whole blood, isolated PBMCs, or DNA extracted from either sample type. Spanning cysteine to phenylalanine, the CDR3 consists of 16 amino acids. Only CDR3 DNA is held: 48 bases, read in frame from base 1. The immunoSEQ Assay, a bias-controlled multiplex PCR, was used to amplify TCRbeta CDR3 regions from genomic DNA. The paper's processing steps were these. The number of nucleated cells in each sample was estimated from the amplification of reference gene primers within the assay. Sequence reads were collapsed and filtered to measure the absolute abundance of every unique TCRbeta CDR3 rearrangement. For each sample, productive Simpson clonality was calculated by taking the square root of Simpson's diversity index across productive rearrangements. The source is immuneACCESS, and TCRdb retained only in-frame sequences with V and J called. Part of the clones is not carried over; for the studies checked, unresolved V genes explain less than half of this, and the remainder is unexplained. V, J and clone size reflect that table, while D and trimming were determined from the DNA. The sample table holds around 100,000 clones, of which approximately 81% were seen once. About 3.4% of the sample rests with the top ten.

Summary of the overall study and its limitations: The amount of clinical and demographic metadata varied by source and participant and was provided uncurated.

The chain uses TRBV1 and TRBJ1-2; no DNA check was done on the table's D call, TRBD1. TRBV1 is annotated as a pseudogene. This sequence was found in a man aged 35 to 55 with acute or convalescent COVID-19. The material sequenced was peripheral blood. CDR3 reads: CTSSPHNSWTAYGYTF. The nucleotide sequence is TGCACCAGCAGCCCGCATAATTCTTGGACAGCCTATGGCTACACCTTC.